The clone carrying this T cell receptor beta chain was counted at least ten times. Its antigen is currently unknown. The CDR3 regions of TCR beta were amplified from RNA transcripts. HTBI primers were the set used in a first-round RT-PCR of the TCR CDR3. TCRdb reprocessed the multiplex PCR reads with MiXCR, giving one entry per CDR3 protein. The sample includes about half a million distinct CDR3 sequences, roughly a quarter seen only once; the top ten take over 9%. Clinical symptoms, serum thyroxine and TRAb, thyroid ultrasound and orbital computed tomography were used for the diagnoses. V dropped 6 bases and J dropped 5; count of bases not matched to a gene: 18. Germline V lookup: CDR1 SQVTM, CDR2 ANQGSEA. The CDR3 totals 16 residues. This entry is derived from a study of T cells in Graves' hyperthyroidism and ophthalmopathy. Overall study results and limits: Blood also contained most expanded thyroid clonotypes above 0.001.

The TCR originated in a woman in her thirties with Graves' ophthalmopathy. Sequencing was performed on blood. The chain is built from TRBV29-1 and TRBJ2-7; 8 nucleotides align to TRBD1. CDR3 in amino acids: CSVTPTGTGLFHEQYF. DNA for the CDR3: TGCAGCGTGACACCTACCGGGACAGGACTCTTCCACGAGCAGTACTTC.